Listed below are T cell receptor beta chains from one sample, sequenced in a study of breast tumors, draining lymph nodes, adjacent tissues. MiXCR was run by TCRdb on the multiplex PCR reads, yielding one entry per CDR3 protein. The table shows about 230,000 distinct CDR3 sequences, with roughly 30% occurring only once. The sample taken for sequencing was axillary lymph node tissue. The receptors here all came from a female donor with breast cancer. Some clones in this sample may be carry-over from other donors' samples. Each CDR3 is given with its conserved first and last residue. A D gene is named only where the DNA matches it firmly. Size is stated for part of the rows, as once, few or many counts, or as a class when the clone is expanded.

size,length,V,D,J,DNA,CDR3
many,15,TRBV5-1,.,TRBJ2-3,TGCGCCAGCAGCTCCGAGTCTAGCGGCACAGATACGCAGTATTTT,CASSSESSGTDTQYF
many,15,TRBV7-8,.,TRBJ1-4,TGTGCCAGCAGCATCACCGGGCAAACTAATGAAAAACTGTTTTTT,CASSITGQTNEKLFF
many,16,TRBV9,.,TRBJ2-7,TGTGCCAGCAGCCGTTCAACCGGGACGGGGGCGTACGAGCAGTACTTC,CASSRSTGTGAYEQYF
many,15,TRBV28,.,TRBJ1-4,TGTGCCAGCAGTTTGCAACAGGGTCCGGGGGAAAAACTGTTTTTT,CASSLQQGPGEKLFF
many,13,TRBV6-6,.,TRBJ2-7,TGTGCCAGCAACTCCGGGACTCCCTACGAGCAGTACTTC,CASNSGTPYEQYF
many,16,TRBV4-1,.,TRBJ1-4,TGCGCCAGCAGCCAAGACCCCGGGCCAACTAATGAAAAACTGTTTTTT,CASSQDPGPTNEKLFF
many,15,TRBV20-1,TRBD2,TRBJ2-5,TGCAGTGCCGAACTAGCGGGAGGGCCTGGAGAGACCCAGTACTTC,CSAELAGGPGETQYF
many,13,TRBV6-1,.,TRBJ1-2,TGTGCCAGCAGTGCACGCCTTAACTATGGCTACACCTTC,CASSARLNYGYTF
many,16,TRBV20-1,TRBD2,TRBJ2-3,TGCAGTGCTCCTCGGACAGCGGGAGGCCTCACAGATACGCAGTATTTT,CSAPRTAGGLTDTQYF
.,14,TRBV4-1,.,TRBJ1-1,TGCGCCAGCCGCGCCGGGGTGGCGAACACTGAAGCTTTCTTT,CASRAGVANTEAFF
many,12,TRBV20-1,.,TRBJ2-7,TGCAGTGCTAGAGTGTCAGATTGGGAGCAGTACTTC,CSARVSDWEQYF
.,15,TRBV7-2,.,TRBJ2-2,TGTGCCAGCAGCCTATCGGGACCCTACACCGGGGAGCTGTTCTTT,CASSLSGPYTGELFF
.,16,TRBV27,TRBD2,TRBJ2-7,TGTGCCAGCAGTCCCCCTAGCGGGGTGGGCTCCTACGAGCAGTACTTC,CASSPPSGVGSYEQYF
many,12,TRBV6-2/TRBV6-3,.,TRBJ2-7,TGTGCCAGCAGTTACTCGAACTACGAGCAGTACTTC,CASSYSNYEQYF
many,15,TRBV24-1,.,TRBJ2-1,TGTGCCACCAGTGATCCCCGGACCCTCTACAATGAGCAGTTCTTC,CATSDPRTLYNEQFF
.,14,TRBV29-1,.,TRBJ2-1,TGCAGCGTAGAAAACCCCGAAACCTTCAATGAGCAGTTCTTC,CSVENPETFNEQFF
many,13,TRBV5-5,.,TRBJ2-7,TGTGCCAGCAGCTTGGGTAGGATCTACGAGCAGTACTTC,CASSLGRIYEQYF
many,13,TRBV3-1,.,TRBJ2-3,TGTGCCAGCAGCCAGGCCAGCGGCGATACGCAGTATTTT,CASSQASGDTQYF
many,15,TRBV3-1,.,TRBJ2-7,TGTGCCAGCAGCCCCCGGGGAACAGTAGGTTACGAGCAGTACTTC,CASSPRGTVGYEQYF
.,15,TRBV9,TRBD2,TRBJ2-1,TGTGCCAGCAGCCAAGAGCCAGCGGGATGGAATGAGCCGTTCTTC,CASSQEPAGWNEPFF
many,14,TRBV24-1,.,TRBJ1-4,TGTGCCACCAGGCCGGGACTCGGTAGAGAAAAACTGTTTTTT,CATRPGLGREKLFF
many,16,TRBV11-2,TRBD1,TRBJ2-7,TGTGCCAGCAGCTTAGTCCCCGCAGGGGGCTCCTACGAGCAGTACTTC,CASSLVPAGGSYEQYF
many,13,TRBV5-6,.,TRBJ2-4,TGTGCCAGCAGCTTGGTGCGACTGGACATTCAGTACTTC,CASSLVRLDIQYF
many,15,TRBV24-1,.,TRBJ2-5,TGTGCCACCAGTGTTGGCAGGGGTGGCCAAGAGACCCAGTACTTC,CATSVGRGGQETQYF
many,17,TRBV28,TRBD1,TRBJ2-2,TGTGCCAGCAGTTTATATAGGGGACAGGGGATCACCGGGGAGCTGTTTTTT,CASSLYRGQGITGELFF
many,15,TRBV5-8,TRBD1,TRBJ2-7,TGTGCCAGCAGCCCCGGGACAGGGATTCCCTACGAGCAGTACTTC,CASSPGTGIPYEQYF
many,14,TRBV2,.,TRBJ2-1,TGTGCCAGCAGCGGGACGGTGCGGGGCAATGAGCAGTTCTTC,CASSGTVRGNEQFF
many,15,TRBV4-3,TRBD2,TRBJ2-2,TGCGCCAGCAGCCAAGTAGCGGGAGGGACCGGGGAGCTGTTTTTT,CASSQVAGGTGELFF
many,16,TRBV24-1,.,TRBJ2-5,TGTGCCACCAGTGATTCGTGGGGGGGGCGGGCAGAGACCCAGTACTTC,CATSDSWGGRAETQYF
.,14,TRBV9,.,TRBJ1-6,TGCGCCAGCAGCGTTAGAAAGGTAGATTCACCCCTCCACTTT,CASSVRKVDSPLHF
.,14,TRBV10-3,.,TRBJ2-3,TGTGCCATCAGTGCGAGGGGAAGCACAGATACGCAGTATTTT,CAISARGSTDTQYF
.,17,TRBV5-1,TRBD2,TRBJ2-1,TGCGCCAGCAGCTCGGGACTAGCGGGAGGGGGTAACAATGAGCAGTTCTTC,CASSSGLAGGGNNEQFF
many,14,TRBV11-2,.,TRBJ2-1,TGTGCCAGCAGCAGCAGGGGCTCCTACAATGAGCAGTTCTTC,CASSSRGSYNEQFF
.,18,TRBV29-1,.,TRBJ1-6,TGCAGCGTTGAAGATTCAGACTCCTACGAGCAGGGTGCGGGACCCCTCCACTTT,CSVEDSDSYEQGAGPLHF
many,16,TRBV19,TRBD2,TRBJ2-3,TGTGCCAGTAGTAATGCTCTAGCGGAGTGGCAAGATACGCAGTATTTT,CASSNALAEWQDTQYF
.,17,TRBV20-1,.,TRBJ2-1,TGCAGTGCTAGAGCTCCACTCAGGGGAGCATTCTACAATGAGCAGTTCTTC,CSARAPLRGAFYNEQFF
many,13,TRBV20-1,TRBD2,TRBJ2-5,TGCAGTGCTAGGCTTGGGGGGGGAGAGACCCAGCACTTC,CSARLGGGETQHF
.,14,TRBV12-5,.,TRBJ2-2,TGTGCTAGTGGGCGGGACGGAAGGACCGGGGAGCTGTTTTTT,CASGRDGRTGELFF
many,14,TRBV9,.,TRBJ1-3,TGTGCCAGCAGCGGGTTGGCGGCTGGAAACACCATATATTTT,CASSGLAAGNTIYF
many,14,TRBV7-2,TRBD1,TRBJ1-5,TGTGCCAGCAGCGACAGGGGGGGCAATCAGCCCCAGCATTTT,CASSDRGGNQPQHF
many,16,TRBV3-1,.,TRBJ2-6,TGTGCCAGCAGCCAAGGGACGGCATCTGGGGCCAACGTCCTGACTTTC,CASSQGTASGANVLTF
.,12,TRBV29-1,TRBD1,TRBJ2-5,TGCAGCGTTGGCCAGGGGGCGGAGACCCAGTACTTC,CSVGQGAETQYF
.,11,TRBV30,.,TRBJ1-1,TGTGCCTGGAGTTTCGGGGTGTTGGCTTTCTTT,CAWSFGVLAFF
.,16,TRBV6-4,.,TRBJ2-3,TGTGCCAAAGACCCCCCGGGGTCTACCATCACAGATACGCAGTATTTT,CAKDPPGSTITDTQYF
.,14,TRBV3-1,TRBD1,TRBJ1-1,TGTGCCAGCAGCCGCCGGACAGGGAACACTGAAGCTTTCTTT,CASSRRTGNTEAFF
many,17,TRBV20-1,TRBD2,TRBJ2-5,TGCAGTGCCCAGGGGGGGGGATCGGGACTAGCGGAAGAGACCCAGTACTTC,CSAQGGGSGLAEETQYF
many,14,TRBV5-4,TRBD2,TRBJ2-7,TGTGCCAGCAGCTTTACGGGAGGGCCGGGGCCGCAGTACTTC,CASSFTGGPGPQYF
many,16,TRBV9,.,TRBJ2-1,TGTGCCAGCAGCGGACTTCAGGGGTTGGACGCCAATGAGCAGTTCTTC,CASSGLQGLDANEQFF
.,13,TRBV5-1,.,TRBJ2-3,TGCGCCGGCAGCTTGTTCGGGGCAGGTACGCAGTATTTT,CAGSLFGAGTQYF
many,13,TRBV20-1,.,TRBJ2-5,TGCAGTGCTAGAGAGGTGGGGCTAGAGACCCAGTACTTC,CSAREVGLETQYF
many,13,TRBV2,.,TRBJ1-5,TGTGCCAGCAGTGAAGGGGGGAACCAGCCCCAGCATTTT,CASSEGGNQPQHF
.,14,TRBV27,.,TRBJ2-3,TGTGCCAGCAGTTTAATACTAGCCTCAGATACGCAGTATTTT,CASSLILASDTQYF
once,13,TRBV15,.,TRBJ2-7,TGTGCCACCAGCGGAGATTTAAGGTACGAGCAGTACTTC,CATSGDLRYEQYF
few,12,TRBV20-1,TRBD1,TRBJ1-1,TGCAGTGCGGGGACAGCGAACACTGAAGCTTTCTTT,CSAGTANTEAFF
many,15,TRBV15,TRBD2,TRBJ2-5,TGTGCCACCAGCCCGGCGGGAGCGGGCCAAGAGACCCAGTACTTC,CATSPAGAGQETQYF
.,12,TRBV5-1,.,TRBJ2-1,TGCGCCAGCAGCTTGGACAACAATGAGCAGTTCTTC,CASSLDNNEQFF
many,15,TRBV19,TRBD2,TRBJ2-7,TGTGCCAGTAGCACCCGACTAGCGGGAAGCTACGAGCAGTACTTC,CASSTRLAGSYEQYF
.,12,TRBV15,.,TRBJ2-3,TGTGCCCCAGGGTTGGGCGAAGATACGCAGTATTTT,CAPGLGEDTQYF
.,23,TRBV13,.,TRBJ1-4,.,CASSLATGTGSTEAFFGGEKLFF
many,14,TRBV11-2,TRBD1,TRBJ2-2,TGTGCCAGCAGTTGGAGACAGGGGGCCGGGGAGCTGTTTTTT,CASSWRQGAGELFF